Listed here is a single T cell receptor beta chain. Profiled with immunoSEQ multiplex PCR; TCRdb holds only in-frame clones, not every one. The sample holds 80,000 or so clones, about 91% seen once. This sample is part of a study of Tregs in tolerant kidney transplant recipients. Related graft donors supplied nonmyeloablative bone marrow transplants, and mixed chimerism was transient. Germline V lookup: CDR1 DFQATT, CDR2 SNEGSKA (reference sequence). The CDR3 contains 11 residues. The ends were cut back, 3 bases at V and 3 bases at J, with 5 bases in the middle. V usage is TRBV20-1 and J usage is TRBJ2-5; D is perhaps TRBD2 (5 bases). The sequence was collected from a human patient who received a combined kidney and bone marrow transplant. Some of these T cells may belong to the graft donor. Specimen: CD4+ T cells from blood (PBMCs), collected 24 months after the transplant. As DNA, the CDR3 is TGCAGTGCTAGGGAGGAAGAGACCCAGTACTTC. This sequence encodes CSAREEETQYF.